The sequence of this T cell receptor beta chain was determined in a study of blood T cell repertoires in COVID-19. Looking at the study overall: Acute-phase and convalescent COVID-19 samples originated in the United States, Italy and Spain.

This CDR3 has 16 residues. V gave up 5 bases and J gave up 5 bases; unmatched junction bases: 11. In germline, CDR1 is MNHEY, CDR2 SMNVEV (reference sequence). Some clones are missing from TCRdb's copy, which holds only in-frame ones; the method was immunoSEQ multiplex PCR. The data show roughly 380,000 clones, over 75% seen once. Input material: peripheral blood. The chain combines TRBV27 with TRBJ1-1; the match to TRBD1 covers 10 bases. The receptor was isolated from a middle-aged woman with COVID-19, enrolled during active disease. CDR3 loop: CASSPWDRGLETEAFF. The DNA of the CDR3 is TGTGCCAGCAGTCCTTGGGACAGGGGATTGGAAACTGAAGCTTTCTTT.